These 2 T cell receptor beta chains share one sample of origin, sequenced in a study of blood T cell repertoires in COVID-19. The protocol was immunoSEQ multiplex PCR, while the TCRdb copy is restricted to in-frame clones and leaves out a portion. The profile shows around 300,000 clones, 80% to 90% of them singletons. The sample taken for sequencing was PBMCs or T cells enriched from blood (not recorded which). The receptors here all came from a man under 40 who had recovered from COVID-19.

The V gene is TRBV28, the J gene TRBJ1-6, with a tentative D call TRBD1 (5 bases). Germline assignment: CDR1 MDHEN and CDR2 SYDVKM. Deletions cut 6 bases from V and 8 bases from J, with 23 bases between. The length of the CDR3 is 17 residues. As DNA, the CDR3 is TGTGCCAGCAGGTTTATGGGTATCGGGGACTCCTATTCACCCCTCCACTTT. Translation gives CASRFMGIGDSYSPLHF.

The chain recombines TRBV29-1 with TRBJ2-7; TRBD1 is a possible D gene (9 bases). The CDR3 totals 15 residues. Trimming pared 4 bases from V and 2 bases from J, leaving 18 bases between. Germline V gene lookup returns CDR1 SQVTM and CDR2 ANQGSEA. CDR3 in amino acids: CSVGGGRTGAYEQYF. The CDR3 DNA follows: TGCAGCGTTGGCGGGGGGAGGACAGGGGCCTACGAGCAGTACTTC.